This T cell receptor beta chain was sequenced in a study of response to subunit inactivated influenza vaccine. Study-level findings and limits: The study's authors posited that every seasonal influenza vaccination enlists few new T cells.

In TCRdb, the RT-PCR reads were re-called with MiXCR into one record per CDR3 protein. The table shows 300,000 to 350,000 distinct CDR3 sequences, with 21% occurring only once. Worth noting for this clonotype: As yet, its antigen is unknown.

The sequence was collected from a man aged 50 to 69 who received an inactivated influenza vaccine. Sequences were derived from PBMCs from blood, sampled 21 months after vaccination.

The CDR3 loop reads CASSLGTGNEQFF. CDR3 sequence (DNA): TGTGCCAGCAGTTTAGGGACAGGAAATGAGCAGTTCTTC. V gene TRBV12-3 or TRBV12-4 combines with J gene TRBJ2-1, with 7 bases fitting TRBD1. The CDR3 has 13 amino acids. Trimming took 1 base from V and 7 from J; bases not matched to a gene: 1.